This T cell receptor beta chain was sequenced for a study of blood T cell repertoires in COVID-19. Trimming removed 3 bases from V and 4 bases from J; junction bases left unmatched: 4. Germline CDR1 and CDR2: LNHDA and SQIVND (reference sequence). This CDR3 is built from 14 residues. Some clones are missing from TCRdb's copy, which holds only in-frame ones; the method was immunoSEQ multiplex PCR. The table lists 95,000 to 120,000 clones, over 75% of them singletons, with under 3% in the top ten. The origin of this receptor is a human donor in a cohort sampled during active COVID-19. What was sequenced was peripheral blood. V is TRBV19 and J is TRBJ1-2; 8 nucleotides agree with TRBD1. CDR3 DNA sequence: TGTGCCAGTAGTATTCCAGGGGGCAGCTATGGCTACACCTTC. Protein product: CASSIPGGSYGYTF.